This T cell receptor (beta chain) was sequenced during a study of cytomegalovirus exposure and HLA in healthy donors. The V and J ends lost 4 bases and 3 bases, in that order; junction bases with no gene match: 4. The CDR3 spans 14 residues. Germline V gives CDR1 SGHRS, CDR2 YFSETQ. This PCR relied on a set of 60 Vbeta primers and 13 Jbeta primers. Profiling relied on immunoSEQ multiplex PCR, and the TCRdb table lists in-frame clones only, not all of them. The table records 85,000 to 100,000 clones, 69% of them present only once. This clone was seen a handful of times. The rearrangement uses TRBV5-1 and TRBJ2-4; 7 nucleotides line up with TRBD1. The receptor was derived from a man aged 45-65 years in good health and CMV-seronegative. Sequenced: PBMCs. The CDR3 nucleotides are TGCGCCAGCAGCCCGGGACAGTTCAAAAACATTCAGTACTTC. This gives the protein CASSPGQFKNIQYF.